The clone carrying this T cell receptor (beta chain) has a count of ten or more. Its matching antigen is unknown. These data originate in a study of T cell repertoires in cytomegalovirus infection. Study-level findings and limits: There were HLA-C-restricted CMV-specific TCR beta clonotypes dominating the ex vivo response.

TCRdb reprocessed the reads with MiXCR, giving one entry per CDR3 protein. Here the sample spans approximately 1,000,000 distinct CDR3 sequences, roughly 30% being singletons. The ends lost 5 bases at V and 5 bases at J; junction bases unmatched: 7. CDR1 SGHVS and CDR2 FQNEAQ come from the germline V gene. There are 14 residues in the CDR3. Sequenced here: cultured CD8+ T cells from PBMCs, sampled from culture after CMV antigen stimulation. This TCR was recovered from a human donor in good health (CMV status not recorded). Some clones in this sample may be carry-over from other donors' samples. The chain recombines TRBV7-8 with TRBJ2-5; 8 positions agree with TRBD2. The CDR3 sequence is CASSLPAGEETQYF. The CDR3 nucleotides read TGTGCCAGCAGCCTCCCAGCGGGGGAGGAGACCCAGTACTTC.